This T cell receptor beta chain originates from a study of T cells in Graves' hyperthyroidism and ophthalmopathy. Germline lookup yields CDR1 SQVTM and CDR2 ANQGSEA. The CDR3 runs 13 residues. V lost 5 bases and J 3 bases, leaving 12 bases between the germline ends. Points from the study as a whole: Also found in blood were most expanded thyroid clonotypes above 0.001. In simple terms, a model built on 13 V-J features told ophthalmopathy apart from stable hyperthyroidism.

In its sample, this clonotype was seen many times. Its specificity is unknown. Amplified TCR beta CDR3 regions came from RNA transcripts. The HTBI primer set served for first-round RT-PCR of the TCR CDR3. From the multiplex PCR reads, TCRdb called clonotypes with MiXCR, one entry per CDR3 protein. Among a few hundred thousand distinct CDR3 sequences listed, less than 20% were seen once. The study excluded patients with uncontrolled infection, other autoimmune disease, pregnancy or lactation. J is TRBJ2-3 and V is TRBV29-1; D perhaps matches TRBD2 (6 bases). Sample: blood. The sequence was collected from a man aged 18 to 35 with Graves' ophthalmopathy. The CDR3 bases are TGCAGCGTTCAGGGAGGAAGAACAGATACGCAGTATTTT. It translates to CSVQGGRTDTQYF.